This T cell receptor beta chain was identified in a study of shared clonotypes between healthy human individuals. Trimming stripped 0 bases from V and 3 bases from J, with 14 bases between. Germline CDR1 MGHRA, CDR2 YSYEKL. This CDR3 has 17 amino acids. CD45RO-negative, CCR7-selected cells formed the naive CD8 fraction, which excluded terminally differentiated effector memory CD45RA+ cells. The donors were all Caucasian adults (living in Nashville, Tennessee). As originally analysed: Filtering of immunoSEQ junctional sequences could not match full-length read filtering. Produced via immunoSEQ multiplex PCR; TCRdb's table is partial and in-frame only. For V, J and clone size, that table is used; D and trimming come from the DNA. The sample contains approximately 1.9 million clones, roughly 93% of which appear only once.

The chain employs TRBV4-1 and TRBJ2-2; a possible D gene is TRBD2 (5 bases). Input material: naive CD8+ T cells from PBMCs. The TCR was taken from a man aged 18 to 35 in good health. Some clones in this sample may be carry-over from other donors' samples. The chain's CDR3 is CASSQDPRRWDTGELFF. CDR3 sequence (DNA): TGCGCCAGCAGCCAAGACCCGAGGAGGTGGGACACCGGGGAGCTGTTTTTT.